Following are 28 T cell receptor beta chains from one sample sequenced in a study of cytomegalovirus exposure and HLA in healthy donors. The data were produced by immunoSEQ multiplex PCR, yet TCRdb's version contains in-frame clones alone and is incomplete. The sample shows about 110,000 clones, over 85% of them seen only once. Sequencing was performed on PBMCs. The receptors shown here come from a woman aged 18-29 years in good health and CMV-seronegative.

V is TRBV2 and J is TRBJ2-5; 14 bases line up with TRBD2. In germline, CDR1 is SNHLY, CDR2 FYNNEI. The junction had 5 bases not matched to a gene; V was cut back by 11 bases and J by 0 bases. The CDR3 runs to 15 residues. The CDR3 DNA sequence: TGTGCCTCGGGGACTAGCGGGGGAAACCAAGAGACCCAGTACTTC. Its translation is CASGTSGGNQETQYF.

This clone was seen a few times. The chain couples TRBV7-9 to TRBJ1-6; 10 positions match TRBD1. Trimming cost V 1 base and J 10 bases; bases outside gene matches: 7. The CDR3 consists of 16 residues. Germline loops: CDR1 SEHNR, CDR2 FQNEAQ (reference sequence). The CDR3 nucleotides are TGTGCCAGCAGCTTAGGCTCCGGGACAGGGGTATCACCCCTCCACTTT. Translation gives CASSLGSGTGVSPLHF.

V is TRBV6-4 and J is TRBJ2-1; 11 bases map to TRBD2. This CDR3 has 15 residues. J was trimmed by 8 bases and V by 6 bases; bases with no gene match: 9. Germline V lookup: CDR1 MRHNA, CDR2 SNTAGT. CDR3 residues: CASSLRLAGMDEQFF. DNA for the CDR3: TGTGCCAGCAGCCTGAGACTAGCGGGAATGGATGAGCAGTTCTTC.

The rearrangement links TRBV7-6 to TRBJ2-7, with D unresolved. CDR1 and CDR2 from the germline V gene are SGHVS and FNYEAQ. V shed 1 base and J shed 5 bases, with 6 bases lying between them. This CDR3 region has 12 residues. The CDR3 sequence: CASSLGEDEQYF. CDR3 bases: TGTGCCAGCAGCTTAGGTGAGGACGAGCAGTACTTC.

The rearrangement joins TRBV28 to TRBJ1-5; D ambiguous. Germline CDR1 MDHEN, CDR2 SYDVKM. Trimming cost V 6 bases and J 7 bases, with 10 bases left between them. This CDR3 comprises 12 residues. As DNA, the CDR3 is TGTGCCAGCAGCCCGTACCGGCAGCCCCAGCATTTT. It encodes CASSPYRQPQHF.

The V call is TRBV7-9, the J call TRBJ2-1; tentatively, D is TRBD2 (6 bases). The CDR3 runs 15 residues. The germline gives CDR1 SEHNR, CDR2 FQNEAQ (reference sequence). V gave up 4 bases and J gave up 6 bases, with 16 bases separating them. The CDR3 DNA follows: TGTGCCAGCAGCTCCCGTCACCGGGGGAGCAATGAGCAGTTCTTC. Translating it yields CASSSRHRGSNEQFF.

The rearrangement joins TRBV4-1 to TRBJ2-3, with 8 bases lining up with TRBD1. The V gene's germline CDR1 is MGHRA and CDR2 YSYEKL. After removal of 2 bases from V and 7 bases from J, the junction contained 2 bases not matched to a gene. This CDR3 is built from 13 residues. DNA for the CDR3: TGCGCCAGCAGCCAACAGGGGGCAAATACGCAGTATTTT. Its protein product is CASSQQGANTQYF.

The rearrangement uses TRBV9 and TRBJ2-5; D is unclear. CDR1 and CDR2 from the germline V gene are SGDLS and YYNGEE. Trimming pared 0 bases from V and 1 base from J, leaving 7 bases between. The CDR3 totals 14 residues. The CDR3 sequence is CASSVEAGQETQYF. As DNA, the CDR3 is TGTGCCAGCAGCGTAGAAGCCGGCCAAGAGACCCAGTACTTC.

This clone appeared a few times. The genes are TRBV6-4 and TRBJ2-1; the match to TRBD1 covers 8 bases. Per germline, CDR1 MRHNA and CDR2 SNTAGT. The CDR3 has 13 amino acids. V gave up 2 bases and J gave up 10 bases; unmatched junction bases: 4. CDR3 in amino acids: CASSDTDRAEQFF. The CDR3 region has the DNA TGTGCCAGCAGTGACACGGACAGGGCGGAGCAGTTCTTC.

In this sample, this clone turned up once. The chain recombines TRBV7-6 with TRBJ2-7; weak D call: TRBD1 (5 bases). In germline, CDR1 is SGHVS, CDR2 FNYEAQ. CDR3 length equals 16 residues. Trimming removed 1 base at V and 1 base at J, with 14 bases between. The CDR3 DNA reads as TGTGCCAGCAGCTTAGGGGGCGCCCAGGGATCCTACGAGCAGTACTTC. This translates into CASSLGGAQGSYEQYF.

V gene TRBV5-1 combines with J gene TRBJ2-6; the match to TRBD1 covers 8 bases. V was clipped by 4 bases and J by 1 base; unmatched bases: 7. Per germline, CDR1 SGHRS and CDR2 YFSETQ. CDR3 length: 17 amino acids. The CDR3 spells CASSLSTGGSGANVLTF. The CDR3 coding sequence is TGCGCCAGCAGCCTATCCACAGGGGGTTCTGGGGCCAACGTCCTGACTTTC.

The gene calls are TRBV30 and TRBJ1-3, with TRBD1 as a possible D gene (5 bases). CDR1 and CDR2 from the germline V gene are GTSNPN and SVGIG (reference sequence). V was cut by 7 bases and J by 0 bases, with 13 bases left in between. The CDR3 has 14 residues. The CDR3 protein is CAYLADTSGNTIYF. CDR3 DNA: TGTGCCTACCTAGCGGACACCTCTGGAAACACCATATATTTT.

The chain joins TRBV5-1 to TRBJ2-1, with 8 nucleotides matching TRBD2. From germline, CDR1 is SGHRS and CDR2 YFSETQ. With 4 bases clipped from V and 6 bases from J, the junction kept 12 bases outside the gene matches. This CDR3 has 16 amino acids. CDR3: CASSNDPAGTSNEQFF. CDR3 sequence (DNA): TGCGCCAGCAGCAACGACCCTGCCGGGACTAGCAATGAGCAGTTCTTC.

The chain combines TRBV28 with TRBJ2-7; D call uncertain. The CDR3 length is 12 residues. The V end lost 6 bases, the J end lost 3 bases, and 9 bases lay between the germline ends. Germline values: CDR1 MDHEN, CDR2 SYDVKM. The CDR3 spells CASRLTNYEQYF. DNA for the CDR3: TGTGCCAGCAGGCTGACAAACTACGAGCAGTACTTC.

This clone was observed once. The rearrangement uses TRBV6-5 and TRBJ2-2; 7 bases fit TRBD2. The CDR3 extends over 15 amino acids. With V trimmed by 0 bases and J by 6 bases, 4 bases remained unmatched. CDR1 MNHEY and CDR2 SVGAGI come from the germline V gene. The CDR3 bases are TGTGCCAGCAGTTACTCGATTGGGGGGGCCGGGGAGCTGTTTTTT. It is translated as CASSYSIGGAGELFF.

The CDR3 DNA reads TGTGCCAGCAGCTCTACAGGGGGCGCGTATGGAAACACCATATATTTT. It is translated as CASSSTGGAYGNTIYF. The rearrangement links TRBV11-2 to TRBJ1-3; 9 bases fit TRBD1. This CDR3 spans 16 amino acids. Looked up from germline, CDR1 is SGHAT and CDR2 is FQNNGV. Trimming removed 4 bases from V and 3 bases from J; junction bases left unmatched: 7.

This chain links TRBV30 with TRBJ2-7; TRBD1 aligns across 11 bases. V gave up 3 bases and J gave up 0 bases; unmatched junction bases: 4. Germline CDR1 GTSNPN, CDR2 SVGIG (reference sequence). The length of the CDR3 is 15 residues. CDR3 sequence: CAWSRGTGGSYEQYF. CDR3 nucleotide sequence: TGTGCCTGGAGCCGCGGGACAGGGGGCTCCTACGAGCAGTACTTC.

The chain employs TRBV5-6 and TRBJ2-1; 14 nucleotides line up with TRBD2. The CDR3 consists of 16 residues. Germline CDR1 SGHDT, CDR2 YYEEEE. The J segment lost 6 bases and the V segment lost 2 bases, leaving 4 bases of the junction unmatched. The CDR3 DNA is TGTGCCAGCAGCTTAGGGGGGACTAGCGGGAGCAATGAGCAGTTCTTC. This encodes CASSLGGTSGSNEQFF.

The rearrangement joins TRBV2 to TRBJ1-1; D possibly corresponds to TRBD1 (5 bases). The CDR3 totals 13 residues. V was trimmed by 8 bases and J by 4 bases, leaving 14 bases between them. In germline, CDR1 is SNHLY, CDR2 FYNNEI. CDR3 in amino acids: CASEPTVSTEAFF. The CDR3 DNA is TGTGCCAGCGAACCGACAGTGAGCACTGAAGCTTTCTTT.

V is TRBV29-1 and J is TRBJ1-2; D not certain. Germline V CDR1 and CDR2: SQVTM, ANQGSEA. The germline V and J ends were trimmed by 7 bases and 8 bases, with 29 bases remaining between them. The CDR3 consists of 16 residues. CDR3 loop: CSERRSVSPSVVGYTF. CDR3 sequence (DNA): TGCAGCGAGCGACGCAGTGTGAGCCCCTCGGTCGTAGGCTACACCTTC.

The rearrangement joins TRBV19 to TRBJ1-5; no firm D call. This CDR3 contains 15 residues. Looked up from germline, CDR1 is LNHDA and CDR2 is SQIVND (reference sequence). V lost 7 bases to trimming and J lost 1 base, with 14 bases between them. Here the CDR3 reads CASMREVASNQPQHF. The CDR3 coding sequence is TGTGCCAGTATGAGGGAGGTGGCGAGCAATCAGCCCCAGCATTTT.

J is TRBJ1-2 and V is TRBV4-2, with D perhaps TRBD1 (5 bases). This CDR3 has 15 amino acids. Looked up from germline, CDR1 is LGHNA and CDR2 is YNFKEQ. Trimming stripped 5 bases from V and 8 bases from J, with 21 bases between. CDR3 DNA: TGTGCCAGCAGCTACCAAGGGATGGGGGAGGGCGGCTACACCTTC. It encodes CASSYQGMGEGGYTF.

This chain uses TRBV5-1 with TRBJ1-1, with TRBD1 identical over 9 bases. This CDR3 region has 14 residues. Losses at the gene ends were 0 bases for V and 7 bases for J; bases not matched to a gene: 4. In germline, CDR1 is SGHRS, CDR2 YFSETQ. CDR3 bases: TGCGCCAGCAGCTTGGGAGGACAGGGGAATGAAGCTTTCTTT. Amino acid sequence: CASSLGGQGNEAFF.

The chain recombines TRBV6-1 with TRBJ2-1; 7 nucleotides agree with TRBD2. This CDR3 is built from 14 residues. Germline CDR1 and CDR2: MNHNS and SASEGT. The ends lost 6 bases at V and 3 bases at J; junction bases unmatched: 5. The CDR3 here is CASRSRTSYNEQFF. The CDR3 DNA reads TGTGCCAGCAGGTCCCGGACTAGCTACAATGAGCAGTTCTTC.

Points on this clone: Its ends do not fully match the called genes, so a read error is possible. This chain connects TRBV7-7 to TRBJ2-5; weak D call: TRBD2 (5 bases). Germline lookup yields CDR1 SSHAT and CDR2 FNYEAQ (reference sequence). There are 12 residues in the CDR3. CDR3 sequence reads: CASSPAGETQYF. CDR3 DNA sequence: TGTGCTAGCAGCCCCGCGGGAGAGACCCAGTACTTC.

V and J are TRBV6-5 and TRBJ2-7; 7 bases map to TRBD2. The junction had 9 bases not matched to a gene; V was cut back by 6 bases and J by 1 base. This CDR3 has 15 residues. Germline V gene sequence: CDR1 MNHEY, CDR2 SVGAGI. The chain's CDR3 is CASSPGLVGSYEQYF. The CDR3 bases are TGTGCCAGCAGCCCCGGACTAGTTGGTTCCTACGAGCAGTACTTC.

The chain uses TRBV6-1 and TRBJ1-5; 7 nucleotides line up with TRBD1. Germline V gives CDR1 MNHNS, CDR2 SASEGT. Trimming took 4 bases from V and 4 from J; bases not matched to a gene: 4. The CDR3 totals 14 residues. The CDR3 here is CASSAGDRNQPQHF. CDR3 DNA sequence: TGTGCCAGCAGTGCCGGGGACAGAAATCAGCCCCAGCATTTT.

J is TRBJ2-7 and V is TRBV5-6, with TRBD1 identical over 7 bases. The V gene end was trimmed by 5 bases and the J gene end by 2 bases; junction bases not matched to a gene: 10. This CDR3 contains 15 residues. CDR1 and CDR2 (germline): SGHDT, YYEEEE. In DNA form, the CDR3 reads TGTGCCAGCAGTACGACAGGGATGAAGGCCTACGAGCAGTACTTC. This gives the protein CASSTTGMKAYEQYF.